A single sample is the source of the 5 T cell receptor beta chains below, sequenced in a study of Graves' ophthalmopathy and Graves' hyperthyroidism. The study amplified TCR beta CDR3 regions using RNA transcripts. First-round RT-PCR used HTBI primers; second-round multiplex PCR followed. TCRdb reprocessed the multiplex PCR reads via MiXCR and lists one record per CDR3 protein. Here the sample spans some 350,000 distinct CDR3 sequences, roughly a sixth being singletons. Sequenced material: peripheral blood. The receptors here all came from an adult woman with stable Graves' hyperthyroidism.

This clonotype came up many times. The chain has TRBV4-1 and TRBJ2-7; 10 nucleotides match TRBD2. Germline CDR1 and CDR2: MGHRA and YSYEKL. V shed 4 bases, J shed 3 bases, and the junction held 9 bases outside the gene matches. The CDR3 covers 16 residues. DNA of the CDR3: TGCGCCAGCAGCCTAGATTTAGCGGGAGGAATCTACGAGCAGTACTTC. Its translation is CASSLDLAGGIYEQYF.

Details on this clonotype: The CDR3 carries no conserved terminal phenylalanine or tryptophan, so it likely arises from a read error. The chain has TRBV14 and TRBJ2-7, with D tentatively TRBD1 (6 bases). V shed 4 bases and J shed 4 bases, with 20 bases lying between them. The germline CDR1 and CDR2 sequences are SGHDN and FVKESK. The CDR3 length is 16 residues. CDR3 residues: CASSPAITWTEYEQYL. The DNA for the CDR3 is TGTGCCAGCAGCCCAGCCATAACCTGGACAGAATACGAGCAGTACCTC.

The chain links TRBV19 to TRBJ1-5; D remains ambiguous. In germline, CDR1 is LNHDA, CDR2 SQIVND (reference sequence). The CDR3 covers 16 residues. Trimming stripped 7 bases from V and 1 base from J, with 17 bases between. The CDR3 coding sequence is TGTGCCAGTACCAGAGGAGGTGGACGGAGCAATCAGCCCCAGCATTTT. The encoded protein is CASTRGGGRSNQPQHF.

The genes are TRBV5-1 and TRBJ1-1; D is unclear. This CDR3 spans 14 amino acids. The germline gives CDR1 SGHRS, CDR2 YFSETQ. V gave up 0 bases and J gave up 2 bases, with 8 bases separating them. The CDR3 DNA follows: TGCGCCAGCAGCTTGGTGGGGTTTAACACTGAAGCTTTCTTT. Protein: CASSLVGFNTEAFF.

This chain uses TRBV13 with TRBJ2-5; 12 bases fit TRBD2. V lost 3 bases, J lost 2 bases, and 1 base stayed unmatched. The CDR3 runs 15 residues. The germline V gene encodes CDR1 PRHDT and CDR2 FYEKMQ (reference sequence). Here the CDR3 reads CASSLTSGGQETQYF. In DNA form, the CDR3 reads TGTGCCAGCAGCTTGACTAGCGGGGGACAAGAGACCCAGTACTTC.